This T cell receptor (beta chain) was observed in a study of blood T cells in healthy people across ages. J gave up 5 bases and V 1 base, and 7 bases lay outside the gene matches. The CDR3 length is 15 residues. Germline CDR1 reads MGHDK; CDR2 reads SYGVNS. Turning to this clonotype: What it binds is unknown.

Study-wide results and caveats: The lack of PBMC sorting stopped any conclusive naive versus antigen-experienced comparison. Measured against age, TCR beta diversity per million T cells decreased in a roughly linear manner.

The authors extracted at least 6 micrograms of total RNA per sample. It was with a sample-barcoded 5' primer and a J-beta primer mix that a second PCR of roughly 6 to 12 cycles was run. All samples gave at least 2.5 million CDR3-containing paired-end reads. TCRdb re-called the 5' RACE reads through MiXCR, storing one row per CDR3 protein. The table has around 280,000 distinct CDR3 sequences, roughly 27% seen once. This TCR was sampled from a woman between 65 and 79 years old in good health. The chain links TRBV25-1 to TRBJ1-1; TRBD1 matches 7 bases. What was sequenced was blood. In DNA form, the CDR3 reads TGTGCCAGCAGTGAATTTCGAGGGGGCGCGACTGAAGCTTTCTTT. This encodes CASSEFRGGATEAFF.